A single sample is the source of the 20 T cell receptor beta chains below, sequenced in a study of PD-1 blockade in classical Hodgkin lymphoma. Described time point: cycle 4 day 1 (C4D1), after less than 7 weeks of nivolumab. Each of the patients experienced relapse following autologous stem cell transplantation, and their brentuximab vedotin exposure differed. Sequenced by immunoSEQ multiplex PCR; TCRdb stores in-frame clones only, minus some. The table shows about 41,000 clones, with approximately 67% occurring only once. Material: peripheral blood mononuclear cells (PBMCs), obtained before the fourth cycle of nivolumab. These receptors were taken from a human donor with classical Hodgkin lymphoma.

This clone was seen only once. The chain has TRBV15 and TRBJ1-4; D not resolved. The CDR3 totals 15 residues. CDR1 is LNHNV and CDR2 is YYDKDF in the germline V gene (reference sequence). V shed 0 bases and J shed 2 bases, with 7 bases lying between them. The CDR3 nucleotides read TGTGCCACCAGCAGAGATGGCTTCACTAATGAAAAACTGTTTTTT. It codes for CATSRDGFTNEKLFF.

V and J are TRBV25-1 and TRBJ1-6; D possibly corresponds to TRBD1 (6 bases). Germline values: CDR1 MGHDK, CDR2 SYGVNS. The ends were cut back, 5 bases at V and 10 bases at J, with 18 bases in the middle. This CDR3 has 15 amino acids. The CDR3 reads CASSRQGNDFSPLHF. For the CDR3, the DNA is TGTGCCAGCAGTAGGCAGGGGAACGATTTCTCACCCCTCCACTTT.

Sample share makes this clone medium-sized. V gene TRBV27 combines with J gene TRBJ2-7, with D perhaps TRBD1 (5 bases). V was clipped by 8 bases and J by 3 bases, with 20 bases between them. The CDR3 extends over 15 amino acids. Germline loops: CDR1 MNHEY, CDR2 SMNVEV (reference sequence). The CDR3 nucleotides read TGTGCCAGCTCGTTAAGTGGCAGGGCCTACTACGAGCAGTACTTC. Amino acid sequence: CASSLSGRAYYEQYF.

The chain couples TRBV19 to TRBJ1-2; TRBD1 might be the D (5 bases). V was shortened by 5 bases and J by 4 bases, with 17 bases between the two germline ends. Germline V gene data show CDR1 as LNHDA and CDR2 as SQIVND (reference sequence). The length of the CDR3 is 15 residues. CDR3 in amino acids: CASSPRTRDIYGYTF. DNA for the CDR3: TGTGCCAGTAGTCCCCGGACACGAGATATCTATGGCTACACCTTC.

A few counts support this clone. The chain couples TRBV4-1 to TRBJ1-2; TRBD1 is a possible D gene (5 bases). This CDR3 contains 15 residues. Trimming removed 1 base at V and 8 bases at J, with 17 bases between. The germline CDR1 and CDR2 sequences are MGHRA and YSYEKL. CDR3: CASSQGPGLMGGYTF. The CDR3 nucleotides are TGCGCCAGCAGCCAAGGCCCGGGACTAATGGGCGGCTACACCTTC.

V gene TRBV2 combines with J gene TRBJ2-5; D assignment may be TRBD1 or TRBD2 (5 bases each). Trimming left V 4 bases short and J 3 bases short, with 9 bases between. This CDR3 has 13 amino acids. The germline gives CDR1 SNHLY, CDR2 FYNNEI. CDR3: CASSAGAEETQYF. The CDR3 coding sequence is TGTGCCAGCAGTGCCGGGGCGGAAGAGACCCAGTACTTC.

CDR3 in amino acids: CASSEMDFQGDTGELFF. The CDR3 coding sequence is TGTGCCAGCAGTGAAATGGATTTTCAGGGTGACACCGGGGAGCTGTTTTTT. V and J are TRBV2 and TRBJ2-2; D may be TRBD1 (5 bases). The V gene lost 2 bases and the J gene lost 3 bases, with 16 bases spanning the gap. From germline, CDR1 is SNHLY and CDR2 FYNNEI. The CDR3 length is 17 residues.

The chain combines TRBV27 with TRBJ2-1, with D possibly TRBD2 on 6 matching bases. Germline V gene lookup returns CDR1 MNHEY and CDR2 SMNVEV (reference sequence). Trimming stripped 9 bases from V and 11 bases from J, with 11 bases between. This CDR3 is built from 10 residues. CDR3 loop: CASKGGKQFF. The CDR3 coding sequence is TGTGCCAGTAAGGGAGGAAAGCAGTTCTTC.

This clone counts as medium-sized. The chain links TRBV27 to TRBJ1-1; D unclear. V shed 2 bases and J shed 2 bases, with 12 bases lying between them. From germline, CDR1 is MNHEY and CDR2 SMNVEV (reference sequence). The CDR3 loop spans 15 amino acids. Here the CDR3 DNA reads TGTGCCAGCAGTTTAACCCCTACACTTAACACTGAAGCTTTCTTT. Amino acids: CASSLTPTLNTEAFF.

J is TRBJ1-5 and V is TRBV6-4; D not resolved. The CDR3 runs 12 residues. CDR1 MRHNA and CDR2 SNTAGT come from the germline V gene. Trimming pared 5 bases from V and 4 bases from J, leaving 6 bases between. The CDR3 coding sequence is TGTGCCAGCAGTCTTCATAATCAGCCCCAGCATTTT. It specifies CASSLHNQPQHF.

This chain connects TRBV5-1 to TRBJ1-1, with TRBD1 matching 7 bases. After removal of 3 bases from V and 4 bases from J, the junction contained 9 bases not matched to a gene. The CDR3 loop spans 15 amino acids. The germline V gene has CDR1 SGHRS and CDR2 YFSETQ. The CDR3 nucleotides are TGCGCCAGCAGCTCGGGGGACAGCGTGGGCACTGAAGCTTTCTTT. It codes for CASSSGDSVGTEAFF.

The chain carries TRBV7-9 and TRBJ2-1; D might be TRBD1 (5 bases). The CDR3 is made up of 13 amino acids. Germline V gene lookup returns CDR1 SEHNR and CDR2 FQNEAQ (reference sequence). The V end lost 5 bases, the J end lost 8 bases, and 13 bases lay between the germline ends. The CDR3: CASSPSTVDEQFF. CDR3 nucleotides: TGTGCCAGCAGCCCCTCGACAGTGGATGAGCAGTTCTTC.

By frequency in the sample, this clone is medium-sized. The genes are TRBV28 and TRBJ2-5; D is uncertain. V was trimmed by 2 bases and J by 5 bases, leaving 9 bases between them. The CDR3 extends over 13 amino acids. Per the germline V gene, CDR1 is MDHEN and CDR2 is SYDVKM. The CDR3 spells CASSLGGAETQYF. The CDR3 DNA is TGTGCCAGCAGTTTAGGTGGCGCGGAGACCCAGTACTTC.

The chain has TRBV27 and TRBJ2-5, with D perhaps matching TRBD2 (5 bases). The last part of the DNA fits TRBJ2-7 better; the J call may be wrong. Germline V lookup: CDR1 MNHEY, CDR2 SMNVEV (reference sequence). The CDR3 contains 12 residues. CDR3 sequence (DNA): TGTGCCAGCAGTTTTATCGGGAACGAGCAGTACTTC. Residues: CASSFIGNEQYF.

This clone came up a few times. The chain is built from TRBV5-4 and TRBJ2-7, with a weak D call TRBD2 (5 bases). The CDR3 extends over 15 amino acids. V was trimmed by 0 bases and J by 1 base, leaving 11 bases between them. The germline V gene has CDR1 SGHNT and CDR2 YYREEE (reference sequence). Written as DNA, the CDR3 is TGTGCCAGCAGCTTGGCTGGGAGTGGGTCCTACGAGCAGTACTTC. Translating gives CASSLAGSGSYEQYF.

The rearrangement links TRBV7-9 to TRBJ1-4; D remains unclear. The V end was cut by 5 bases, the J end by 0 bases, with 4 bases between. CDR1 SEHNR and CDR2 FQNEAQ come from the germline V gene (reference sequence). This CDR3 is built from 13 residues. CDR3 DNA sequence: TGTGCCAGCAGCCCGTCAACTAATGAAAAACTGTTTTTT. This codes for CASSPSTNEKLFF.

In its sample, this clone was seen once. The rearrangement joins TRBV6-6 to TRBJ2-5; TRBD2 matches 8 bases. J lost 0 bases, V lost 7 bases, and 10 bases had no gene match. Germline CDR1 MNHNY, CDR2 SVGAGI (reference sequence). This CDR3 is 16 amino acids long. CDR3 in amino acids: CASTRGRGGYQETQYF. CDR3 nucleotide sequence: TGTGCCAGCACCAGGGGACGGGGGGGTTACCAAGAGACCCAGTACTTC.

This sequence joins TRBV2 and TRBJ1-2, with TRBD1 identical over 8 bases. The CDR3 consists of 15 residues. V shed 3 bases, J shed 6 bases, and the junction held 9 bases outside the gene matches. Germline CDR1 SNHLY, CDR2 FYNNEI. For the CDR3, the DNA is TGTGCCAGCAGTGATGGACAGGGCTATCAAAATGGCTACACCTTC. Encoded protein: CASSDGQGYQNGYTF.

This clone was seen a few times. This sequence joins TRBV6-1 and TRBJ1-2; possible D gene TRBD1, 5 bases. The V end was cut by 0 bases, the J end by 5 bases, with 13 bases between. The CDR3 runs to 15 residues. The V gene's germline CDR1 is MNHNS and CDR2 SASEGT. The CDR3 reads CASSEAAGAGYGYTF. CDR3 in DNA: TGTGCCAGCAGTGAAGCAGCCGGGGCCGGGTATGGCTACACCTTC.

The CDR3 nucleotides read TGTGCCACCTATATTACAGGGGCGCGAACTGAAGCTTTCTTT. This encodes CATYITGARTEAFF. The J gene is TRBJ1-1, the V gene TRBV19, with 7 positions matching TRBD1. Germline assignment: CDR1 LNHDA and CDR2 SQIVND (reference sequence). This CDR3 contains 14 residues. J was trimmed by 5 bases and V by 10 bases; bases with no gene match: 13.